The rows below give T cell receptor beta chains drawn from one sample of a study of blood T cell repertoires in COVID-19. The method was immunoSEQ multiplex PCR; TCRdb's version includes in-frame clones alone and lacks a portion of them. The sample contains more than 200,000 clones, more than 75% of which appear only once. Sequencing input: peripheral blood. All receptors derive from an elderly man with acute or convalescent COVID-19. Each CDR3 is given with its conserved first and last residue. The D gene is left open where the match is weak. A row's size may be missing; if present it is once, few, many or a size class.

v_gene	d_gene	abundance	j_gene	len	CDR3nt	CDR3aa
TRBV7-8	TRBD2	NA	TRBJ2-7	15	TGTGCCAGCAGCTTAGGATTCACGGGAGGGCTCGAGCAGTACTTC	CASSLGFTGGLEQYF
TRBV28	NA	NA	TRBJ2-1	17	TGTGCCAGCAGGGGGGCAGGGAGGGCCAGCTCCTACAATGAGCAGTTCTTC	CASRGAGRASSYNEQFF
TRBV6-5	NA	NA	TRBJ2-1	15	TGTGCCAGCAGGATCGAGGGAGGCTACTACAATGAGCAGTTCTTC	CASRIEGGYYNEQFF
TRBV7-9	TRBD1	NA	TRBJ2-5	14	TGTGCCAGCAGCGAAGACAGGGGGCAAGAGACCCAGTACTTC	CASSEDRGQETQYF
TRBV7-2	TRBD1	NA	TRBJ1-1	14	TGTGCCAGCAGCGTATCCGGGACAGAATCTGAAGCTTTCTTT	CASSVSGTESEAFF
TRBV24-1	NA	NA	TRBJ1-2	13	TGTGCCACCAGTGGGGAGGGATACTATGGCTACACCTTC	CATSGEGYYGYTF
TRBV7-9	NA	NA	TRBJ2-1	14	TGTGCCAGCAGCTTATCAGCGGACTACAATGAGCAGTTCTTC	CASSLSADYNEQFF
TRBV3-1/TRBV3-2	NA	once	TRBJ2-1	17	TGTGCCAGCAGCCGCTCACAGGGGGCTAGCGGGAGCAATGAGCAGTTCTTC	CASSRSQGASGSNEQFF
TRBV10-2	TRBD1	NA	TRBJ2-3	18	TGCGCCAGCAGCCCGTTGGGCCAGGGACAGGGATGGACAGATACGCAGTATTTT	CASSPLGQGQGWTDTQYF
TRBV10-2	TRBD2	NA	TRBJ2-3	22	TGCGCCAGCAGTGAGTCCTTAGGAGCGGGAGGTCGAATAGCGCAGGGCCCAACTACGCAGTATTTT	CASSESLGAGGRIAQGPTTQYF
TRBV18	NA	NA	TRBJ2-7	13	TGTGCCAGCTCACCTCTGAGCTCCTACGAGCAGTACTTC	CASSPLSSYEQYF
TRBV14	NA	NA	TRBJ2-5	14	TGTGCCAGCAGCCAAGCGGGGTTGGAGGAGACCCAGTACTTC	CASSQAGLEETQYF
TRBV7-6	NA	NA	TRBJ2-4	15	TGTGCCAGCAGCTTAGAAATCGCCCGAGCGGACATTCAGTACTTC	CASSLEIARADIQYF
TRBV6-6	NA	NA	TRBJ2-7	15	TGTGCCAGCAGTTCCTTGGGCGGGATCTCCTACGAGCAGTACTTC	CASSSLGGISYEQYF
TRBV6-2/TRBV6-3	NA	NA	TRBJ1-2	14	TGTGCCAGCAGTTACTCAACGGCTAGCTATGGCTACACCTTC	CASSYSTASYGYTF
TRBV3-1/TRBV3-2	TRBD1	NA	TRBJ2-1	17	TGTGCCAGCAGCCCCCATACCGGGACAGGGGCCTACAATGAGCAGTTCTTC	CASSPHTGTGAYNEQFF
TRBV7-2	NA	NA	TRBJ2-5	14	TGTGCCAGCAGCTCCCGGACTCTGCAAGAGACCCAGTACTTC	CASSSRTLQETQYF
TRBV30	TRBD1	NA	TRBJ1-6	17	TGTGCCTGGAACCGCGGTCTTTGGGGACAGGGTAATTCACCCCTCCACTTT	CAWNRGLWGQGNSPLHF
TRBV6-1	NA	NA	TRBJ2-3	17	TGTGCCAGCAGTGTCGCTGGGGGGGCCTTTACCACAGATACGCAGTATTTT	CASSVAGGAFTTDTQYF
TRBV5-5	NA	NA	TRBJ2-2	15	TGTGCCAGCAGCCCCGGGACACCGAACACCGGGGAGCTGTTTTTT	CASSPGTPNTGELFF
TRBV7-6	TRBD2	NA	TRBJ2-3	14	TGTGCCAGCAGCCTTAGCGGGAGGACAGATACGCAGTATTTT	CASSLSGRTDTQYF
TRBV5-4	TRBD1	NA	TRBJ2-1	15	TGTGCCAGCAGCTTAGGGACAGGCGCCTACAATGAGCAGTTCTTC	CASSLGTGAYNEQFF
TRBV3-1/TRBV3-2	TRBD1	NA	TRBJ1-5	16	TGTGCCAGCAGCCAAGGGGAAGGGACAGGCAATCAGCCCCAGCATTTT	CASSQGEGTGNQPQHF
TRBV18	NA	NA	TRBJ2-5	14	TGTGCCAGCTCACCACAACAGACCGAAGAGACCCAGTACTTC	CASSPQQTEETQYF
TRBV6-2/TRBV6-3	TRBD2	NA	TRBJ2-3	18	TGTGCCAGCAGTTACTCGAGAGGGAGGGATAGCCGCGGAGATACGCAGTATTTT	CASSYSRGRDSRGDTQYF
TRBV19	NA	NA	TRBJ1-3	14	TGTGCCAGTAGAAGGAACCAGGGGGGAAACACCATATATTTT	CASRRNQGGNTIYF
TRBV5-1	NA	few	TRBJ1-5	14	TGCGCCAGCAGCCCCCTGGGAGATTATCAGCCCCAGCATTTT	CASSPLGDYQPQHF
TRBV12-3/TRBV12-4	NA	NA	TRBJ2-3	12	TGTGCCAGCGCGGGATCCACAGATACGCAGTATTTT	CASAGSTDTQYF
TRBV5-1	TRBD2	NA	TRBJ2-3	16	TGCGCCAGCAGCTGGACTAGCGGGAGATGGGTGGATACGCAGTATTTT	CASSWTSGRWVDTQYF
TRBV6-4	NA	NA	TRBJ2-1	13	TGTGCCAGCAGTGTCGAGGCGGGCAATGAGCAGTTCTTC	CASSVEAGNEQFF
TRBV27	NA	few	TRBJ2-2	14	TGTGCCAGCAGTTCGGGACTTATCACCGGGGAGCTGTTTTTT	CASSSGLITGELFF
TRBV7-3	NA	few	TRBJ2-5	14	TGTGCCAGCAGCTTATCTCGGGCAGGGGAGACCCAGTACTTC	CASSLSRAGETQYF
TRBV30	TRBD2	NA	TRBJ2-1	14	TGTGCCTGGAGCCGGCCTAGCGGTTACAATGAGCAGTTCTTC	CAWSRPSGYNEQFF
TRBV9	TRBD1	NA	TRBJ2-7	16	TGTGCCAGCAGCATAAGCCCGGGACAGGGGGCCTCCGAGCAGTACTTC	CASSISPGQGASEQYF
TRBV5-1	TRBD2	NA	TRBJ2-1	15	TGCGCCAGCAGCTCGGGACTAGCGGCAATCAATGAGCAGTTCTTC	CASSSGLAAINEQFF
TRBV18	TRBD1	NA	TRBJ1-5	15	TGTGCCAGCTCACCCGACAGGGTCAGCAATCAGCCCCAGCATTTT	CASSPDRVSNQPQHF
TRBV18	NA	few	TRBJ1-1	15	TGTGCCAGCTCAAAAACGACAGCCATGAACACTGAAGCTTTCTTT	CASSKTTAMNTEAFF
TRBV5-5	NA	NA	TRBJ2-2	13	TGTGCCAGCAGCCCCGGGAACACCGGGGAGCTGTTTTTT	CASSPGNTGELFF
TRBV19	TRBD1	NA	TRBJ1-2	15	TGTGCCAGTAGGGAGGGGGCTAATGGAAACTATGGCTACACCTTC	CASREGANGNYGYTF
TRBV18	TRBD1	once	TRBJ1-1	16	TGTGCCAGCTCACCAGGGACAGTAGAATTGAACACTGAAGCTTTCTTT	CASSPGTVELNTEAFF
TRBV18	NA	few	TRBJ2-1	14	TGTGCCAGCTCACCAGACTCGTCCTACAATGAGCAGTTCTTC	CASSPDSSYNEQFF
TRBV19	TRBD1	NA	TRBJ2-7	13	TGTGCCAGTTCGGGGGACAGGGTCTACGAGCAGTACTTC	CASSGDRVYEQYF
TRBV5-4	TRBD2	once	TRBJ2-2	15	TGTGCCAGCAGCTCCGGGACTAGCGGGAGAAGAGAGCTGTTTTTT	CASSSGTSGRRELFF
TRBV7-6	NA	few	TRBJ2-2	14	TGTGCCAGCAGCTTAACACCGAACACCGGGGAGCTGTTTTTT	CASSLTPNTGELFF
TRBV7-2	TRBD1	NA	TRBJ1-6	16	TGTGCCAGCAGCTTAGCGCCAGGGGGGATAAATTCACCCCTCCACTTT	CASSLAPGGINSPLHF
TRBV27	NA	NA	TRBJ1-1	12	TGTGCCAGCAGTCCGGCAGGGATAGGAGCTTTCTTT	CASSPAGIGAFF
TRBV7-2	TRBD2	NA	TRBJ2-7	18	TGTGCCAGCAGCTTGAATCCAGGACTAGCGGGTTCCGGCTACGAGCAGTACTTC	CASSLNPGLAGSGYEQYF